Presented here are 10 T cell receptor beta chains from one specimen sequenced in a study of blood T cell repertoires in COVID-19. The assay was immunoSEQ multiplex PCR, and TCRdb's table has in-frame clones only and misses some. In the table there are tens of thousands of clones, 84% of which are singletons. The sample was peripheral blood. The receptors here all came from a man in his sixties or seventies with acute or convalescent COVID-19.

The rearrangement links TRBV10-2 to TRBJ2-7; 9 bases line up with TRBD1. The CDR3 contains 15 residues. The trim removed 3 bases at V and 2 bases at J, leaving 5 bases unmatched. Germline CDR1 reads WSHSY; CDR2 reads SAAADI. CDR3 loop: CASSEGTGPAYEQYF. The CDR3 DNA is TGCGCCAGCAGTGAAGGGACAGGGCCCGCCTACGAGCAGTACTTC.

The V gene is TRBV24-1, the J gene TRBJ2-3; 15 nucleotides align to TRBD2. Unmatched junction bases numbered 4, after V lost 2 bases and J lost 5 bases. This CDR3 region has 17 residues. Germline CDR1 and CDR2: KGHDR and SFDVKD. The CDR3 region is CATSDSGLAGGQDTQYF. The CDR3 bases are TGTGCCACCAGTGATTCCGGACTAGCGGGGGGGCAAGATACGCAGTATTTT.

The chain is built from TRBV9 and TRBJ1-3, with D perhaps TRBD1 (5 bases). Trimming left V 4 bases short and J 4 bases short, with 15 bases between. The CDR3 has 15 amino acids. Per germline, CDR1 SGDLS and CDR2 YYNGEE. The chain's CDR3 is CASSPRPGSGNTIYF. The CDR3 nucleotides are TGTGCCAGCAGCCCCCGCCCAGGGTCCGGAAACACCATATATTTT.

Worth noting for this clone: The same CDR3 also results from other DNA sequences found in this sample. This chain connects TRBV15 to TRBJ2-7; 7 bases are shared with TRBD1. There are 15 residues in the CDR3. The germline gives CDR1 LNHNV, CDR2 YYDKDF (reference sequence). Trimming took 3 bases from V and 1 from J; bases not matched to a gene: 6. The CDR3 coding sequence is TGTGCCACCAGCAGGGAGACAGGGTCTTCCTACGAGCAGTACTTC. Its translation: CATSRETGSSYEQYF.

This CDR3 is CALTTTGIEQYF. The DNA for the CDR3 is TGTGCCTTGACAACGACAGGGATCGAGCAGTACTTC. This chain joins TRBV30 and TRBJ2-7, with 7 bases matching TRBD1. This CDR3 region has 12 residues. The trim removed 7 bases at V and 6 bases at J, leaving 9 bases unmatched. CDR1 and CDR2 from the germline V gene are GTSNPN and SVGIG (reference sequence).

This clone was seen a single time. V usage is TRBV5-8 and J usage is TRBJ2-7; D is unresolved. The germline CDR1 and CDR2 sequences are SGHTS and YDEGEE. Trimming took 6 bases from V and 2 from J, leaving 6 bases between them. The CDR3 spans 11 residues. DNA for the CDR3: TGTGCCAGCACTCTTCCCTACGAGCAGTACTTC. Encoded protein: CASTLPYEQYF.

This chain joins TRBV7-8 and TRBJ2-2; 7 bases agree with TRBD1. Germline V lookup: CDR1 SGHVS, CDR2 FQNEAQ. The CDR3 extends over 17 amino acids. Trimming at V came to 5 bases and at J to 1 base, leaving 10 bases not matched to a gene. The CDR3, as DNA: TGTGCCAGCAGCCTCCGACAGGGAAATGGGAACACCGGGGAGCTGTTTTTT. It translates to CASSLRQGNGNTGELFF.

This clone was detected only once. J is TRBJ2-7 and V is TRBV5-1, with 7 bases lining up with TRBD1. Unmatched junction bases numbered 15, after V lost 4 bases and J lost 2 bases. This CDR3 spans 17 amino acids. The germline gives CDR1 SGHRS, CDR2 YFSETQ. The DNA of the CDR3 is TGCGCCAGCAGCCTGATCGCGACCGGGACAGTCCCCTACGAGCAGTACTTC. Protein product: CASSLIATGTVPYEQYF.

The genes are TRBV18 and TRBJ1-2, with unresolved D. Germline CDR1 is KGHSH and CDR2 is LQKENI. Trimming removed 4 bases from V and 6 bases from J, with 9 bases in between. The CDR3 runs to 12 residues. The CDR3 loop is CASSLGGNGYTF. For the CDR3, the DNA is TGTGCCAGCTCACTGGGAGGGAATGGCTACACCTTC.

The J gene is TRBJ2-3, the V gene TRBV11-2, with 7 bases matching TRBD1. Trimming took 5 bases from V and 6 from J; bases not matched to a gene: 14. The CDR3 length is 16 residues. The germline V gene encodes CDR1 SGHAT and CDR2 FQNNGV. This chain's CDR3 is CASSGRQGWFSDTQYF. Written as DNA, the CDR3 is TGTGCCAGCAGCGGGAGACAGGGTTGGTTTTCCGATACGCAGTATTTT.